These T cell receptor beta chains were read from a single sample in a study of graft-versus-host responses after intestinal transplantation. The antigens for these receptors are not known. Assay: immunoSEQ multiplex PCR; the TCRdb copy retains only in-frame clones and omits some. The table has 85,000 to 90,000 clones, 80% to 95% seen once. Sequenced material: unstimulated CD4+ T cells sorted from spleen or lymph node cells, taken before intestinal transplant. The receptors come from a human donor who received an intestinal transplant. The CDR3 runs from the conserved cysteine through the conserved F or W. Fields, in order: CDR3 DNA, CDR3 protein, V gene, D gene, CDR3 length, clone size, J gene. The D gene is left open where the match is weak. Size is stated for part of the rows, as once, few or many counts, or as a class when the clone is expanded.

cdr3_nt: TGTGCCAGTACACCCGGGACAGGCTTCTCTGGAAACACCATATATTTT
cdr3_aa: CASTPGTGFSGNTIYF
v_call: TRBV19
d_call: TRBD1
cdr3_length: 16
clone_size: few
j_call: TRBJ1-3

cdr3_nt: TGTGCCAGCAGCTTGACCCGGGACAGGGAATGGACTAACTATGGCTACACCTTC
cdr3_aa: CASSLTRDREWTNYGYTF
v_call: TRBV11-2
d_call: TRBD1
cdr3_length: 18
clone_size: -
j_call: TRBJ1-2

cdr3_nt: TGTGCCAGCAGCCTAGGACGGGTTAACTATGGCTACACCTTC
cdr3_aa: CASSLGRVNYGYTF
v_call: TRBV14
d_call: -
cdr3_length: 14
clone_size: -
j_call: TRBJ1-2

cdr3_nt: TGTGCCAGCAGTTTATCACAGGGACGGAGGAACACTGAAGCTTTCTTT
cdr3_aa: CASSLSQGRRNTEAFF
v_call: TRBV27
d_call: -
cdr3_length: 16
clone_size: -
j_call: TRBJ1-1

cdr3_nt: TGCGCCAGCAGCTTGGCCAGCCTAGCGGGAGGGGCGCAGTACTTC
cdr3_aa: CASSLASLAGGAQYF
v_call: TRBV5-1
d_call: TRBD2
cdr3_length: 15
clone_size: once
j_call: TRBJ2-7

cdr3_nt: TGTGCCAGTAGCCCCGGAAGCCCACTAGCGGGAGTACAAGAGACCCAGTACTTC
cdr3_aa: CASSPGSPLAGVQETQYF
v_call: TRBV19
d_call: TRBD2
cdr3_length: 18
clone_size: -
j_call: TRBJ2-5

cdr3_nt: TGTGCCAGCTCACCACGGCGGGGGGAGGGAAATCAGCCCCAGCATTTT
cdr3_aa: CASSPRRGEGNQPQHF
v_call: TRBV18
d_call: -
cdr3_length: 16
clone_size: -
j_call: TRBJ1-5

cdr3_nt: TGTGCCTGGAGTGTTGACAGGGCCGATAGATCGGCCCAGCATTTT
cdr3_aa: CAWSVDRADRSAQHF
v_call: TRBV30
d_call: TRBD1
cdr3_length: 15
clone_size: -
j_call: TRBJ1-5

cdr3_nt: TGTGCCAGCAGCCAAACTTTCTACAATGAGCAGTTCTTC
cdr3_aa: CASSQTFYNEQFF
v_call: TRBV11-3
d_call: -
cdr3_length: 13
clone_size: once
j_call: TRBJ2-1

cdr3_nt: TGTGCCAGCAGCTTGGGACTAGCGGACGACAATGAGCAGTTCTTC
cdr3_aa: CASSLGLADDNEQFF
v_call: TRBV5-4
d_call: TRBD2
cdr3_length: 15
clone_size: -
j_call: TRBJ2-1

cdr3_nt: TGTGCCAGCAGCTTGAAGAGAAGACGATCTGGCTACACCTTC
cdr3_aa: CASSLKRRRSGYTF
v_call: TRBV5-4
d_call: -
cdr3_length: 14
clone_size: -
j_call: TRBJ1-2

cdr3_nt: TGCGCCAGCAGCCCCGGGACAGCTGGAAACACCATATATTTT
cdr3_aa: CASSPGTAGNTIYF
v_call: TRBV5-1
d_call: TRBD1
cdr3_length: 14
clone_size: once
j_call: TRBJ1-3

cdr3_nt: TGTGCCTGCAGCTTGAGGGGGAGGAGGGGGCCTCGTCGGGAGCAGTACTTC
cdr3_aa: CACSLRGRRGPRREQYF
v_call: TRBV11-2
d_call: -
cdr3_length: 17
clone_size: -
j_call: TRBJ2-7

cdr3_nt: TGTGCCAGCAGTCCCGGGACAGGGGTCTTCTATGGCTACACCTTC
cdr3_aa: CASSPGTGVFYGYTF
v_call: TRBV6-5
d_call: TRBD1
cdr3_length: 15
clone_size: -
j_call: TRBJ1-2

cdr3_nt: TGTGCCATCAGTGATGCGGGACAGGACTATGGCTACACCTTC
cdr3_aa: CAISDAGQDYGYTF
v_call: TRBV10-3
d_call: TRBD1
cdr3_length: 14
clone_size: -
j_call: TRBJ1-2

cdr3_nt: TGCGCCAGCAGCTTGGGGCAGGGGGCAATCGGAGCGTATGGCTACACCTTC
cdr3_aa: CASSLGQGAIGAYGYTF
v_call: TRBV5-1
d_call: TRBD1
cdr3_length: 17
clone_size: -
j_call: TRBJ1-2

cdr3_nt: TGTGCCAGCAGCACCCCAGGTGAGAACACTGAAGCTTTCTTT
cdr3_aa: CASSTPGENTEAFF
v_call: TRBV21-1
d_call: -
cdr3_length: 14
clone_size: -
j_call: TRBJ1-1

cdr3_nt: TGTGCCAGCAGTTACTCTTTGTCAGGGGGCGACTATGGCTACACCTTC
cdr3_aa: CASSYSLSGGDYGYTF
v_call: TRBV6-5
d_call: TRBD1
cdr3_length: 16
clone_size: -
j_call: TRBJ1-2

cdr3_nt: TGTGCCACCAGCAGAGAACTAGCGGGAGTTACGAGCACAGATACGCAGTATTTT
cdr3_aa: CATSRELAGVTSTDTQYF
v_call: TRBV15
d_call: TRBD2
cdr3_length: 18
clone_size: -
j_call: TRBJ2-3

cdr3_nt: TGCGCCAGCAGCTTGGGGACAGGGGGAGGTACGCAGTATTTT
cdr3_aa: CASSLGTGGGTQYF
v_call: TRBV5-1
d_call: TRBD1
cdr3_length: 14
clone_size: once
j_call: TRBJ2-3

cdr3_nt: TGTGCCGTCAGGACTAGCGGTCCTCGGGCAGATACGCAGTATTTT
cdr3_aa: CAVRTSGPRADTQYF
v_call: TRBV6-5
d_call: TRBD2
cdr3_length: 15
clone_size: -
j_call: TRBJ2-3

cdr3_nt: TGTGCCAGCAGCCGGGACCCAACGGCCGGGGAGCTGTTTTTT
cdr3_aa: CASSRDPTAGELFF
v_call: TRBV11-1
d_call: -
cdr3_length: 14
clone_size: -
j_call: TRBJ2-2

cdr3_nt: TGTGCCAGCAGCGCGCGGGACTACTCCTACGAGCAGTACTTC
cdr3_aa: CASSARDYSYEQYF
v_call: TRBV7-8
d_call: TRBD2
cdr3_length: 14
clone_size: -
j_call: TRBJ2-7

cdr3_nt: TGTGCCAGCAGTTACTCTGAGGTTGGGGGTTCACCCCTCCACTTT
cdr3_aa: CASSYSEVGGSPLHF
v_call: TRBV6-6
d_call: -
cdr3_length: 15
clone_size: -
j_call: TRBJ1-6

cdr3_nt: TGCGCCAGCAGCCAAGGTCAGGAACTCCCCCACAATGAGCAGTTCTTC
cdr3_aa: CASSQGQELPHNEQFF
v_call: TRBV4-1
d_call: -
cdr3_length: 16
clone_size: -
j_call: TRBJ2-1

cdr3_nt: TGTGCCAGCAGCTTAGATAGGGTAGAGACCCAGTACTTC
cdr3_aa: CASSLDRVETQYF
v_call: TRBV7-3
d_call: -
cdr3_length: 13
clone_size: -
j_call: TRBJ2-5

cdr3_nt: TGTGCCAGCAGCGCCTGGGGGGCCGCCTATGGCTACACCTTC
cdr3_aa: CASSAWGAAYGYTF
v_call: TRBV6-1
d_call: -
cdr3_length: 14
clone_size: -
j_call: TRBJ1-2

cdr3_nt: TGCAGCGTGCAACAGAGGCAGGGGGCTGACACCGGGGAGCTGTTTTTT
cdr3_aa: CSVQQRQGADTGELFF
v_call: TRBV29-1
d_call: TRBD1
cdr3_length: 16
clone_size: -
j_call: TRBJ2-2

cdr3_nt: TGTGCTAGTGGTTTGGTACCGGCACGGGGAGCGGAAGCTTTCTTT
cdr3_aa: CASGLVPARGAEAFF
v_call: TRBV12-5
d_call: -
cdr3_length: 15
clone_size: -
j_call: TRBJ1-1

cdr3_nt: TGTGCCAGCAGCTCCGATAGCGGGAGGGCCCCACCCGGGCACAATGAGCAGTTCTTC
cdr3_aa: CASSSDSGRAPPGHNEQFF
v_call: TRBV7-2
d_call: TRBD2
cdr3_length: 19
clone_size: once
j_call: TRBJ2-1

cdr3_nt: TGTGCCAGCAGCTTATCCTACAGGCAGAACACTGAAGCTTTCTTT
cdr3_aa: CASSLSYRQNTEAFF
v_call: TRBV7-2
d_call: -
cdr3_length: 15
clone_size: -
j_call: TRBJ1-1

cdr3_nt: TGTGCCTGGAGGCGGACTAACAACAATGAGCAGTTCTTC
cdr3_aa: CAWRRTNNNEQFF
v_call: TRBV30
d_call: -
cdr3_length: 13
clone_size: -
j_call: TRBJ2-1

cdr3_nt: TGTGCCAGCAGTAGGACAGGGCAAGAGACCCAGTACTTC
cdr3_aa: CASSRTGQETQYF
v_call: TRBV6-5
d_call: TRBD1
cdr3_length: 13
clone_size: -
j_call: TRBJ2-5

cdr3_nt: TGTGCCAGCAGCTTACCGGGGGCGGGCGAAAACATTCAGTACTTC
cdr3_aa: CASSLPGAGENIQYF
v_call: TRBV7-9
d_call: -
cdr3_length: 15
clone_size: -
j_call: TRBJ2-4

cdr3_nt: TGTGCCAGTAGTATAGATCCGGGACAGATTACCTACAATGAGCAGTTCTTC
cdr3_aa: CASSIDPGQITYNEQFF
v_call: TRBV19
d_call: TRBD1
cdr3_length: 17
clone_size: -
j_call: TRBJ2-1

cdr3_nt: TGTGCCACCGCCGGGACGTTCCAGGAGACCCAGTACTTC
cdr3_aa: CATAGTFQETQYF
v_call: TRBV6-5
d_call: -
cdr3_length: 13
clone_size: once
j_call: TRBJ2-5

cdr3_nt: TGTGCCAGTAGTCCCCGAACTAGCGGGAGGCCCGGGGAGCTGTTTTTT
cdr3_aa: CASSPRTSGRPGELFF
v_call: TRBV19
d_call: TRBD2
cdr3_length: 16
clone_size: -
j_call: TRBJ2-2

cdr3_nt: TGTGCCAGCAGCGGGACTAGCGGATCCTACGAGCAGTACTTC
cdr3_aa: CASSGTSGSYEQYF
v_call: TRBV5-4
d_call: TRBD2
cdr3_length: 14
clone_size: -
j_call: TRBJ2-7

cdr3_nt: TGTGCCAGCAGCTTCCCGGGACAGGGAGTGGATGGCTACACCTTC
cdr3_aa: CASSFPGQGVDGYTF
v_call: TRBV7-9
d_call: TRBD1
cdr3_length: 15
clone_size: -
j_call: TRBJ1-2

cdr3_nt: TGCAGCGTTGAGGGGGGGACTAATGAAAAACTGTTTTTT
cdr3_aa: CSVEGGTNEKLFF
v_call: TRBV29-1
d_call: -
cdr3_length: 13
clone_size: few
j_call: TRBJ1-4

cdr3_nt: TGCGCCAGCAGCCAGGCCCAGCCCCGTAGAGAGCAGTTCTTC
cdr3_aa: CASSQAQPRREQFF
v_call: TRBV5-1
d_call: -
cdr3_length: 14
clone_size: once
j_call: TRBJ2-1

cdr3_nt: TGTGCCAGCAGCGTCCGGGACAGCTCCTATAATTCACCCCTCCACTTT
cdr3_aa: CASSVRDSSYNSPLHF
v_call: TRBV6-6
d_call: TRBD1
cdr3_length: 16
clone_size: -
j_call: TRBJ1-6